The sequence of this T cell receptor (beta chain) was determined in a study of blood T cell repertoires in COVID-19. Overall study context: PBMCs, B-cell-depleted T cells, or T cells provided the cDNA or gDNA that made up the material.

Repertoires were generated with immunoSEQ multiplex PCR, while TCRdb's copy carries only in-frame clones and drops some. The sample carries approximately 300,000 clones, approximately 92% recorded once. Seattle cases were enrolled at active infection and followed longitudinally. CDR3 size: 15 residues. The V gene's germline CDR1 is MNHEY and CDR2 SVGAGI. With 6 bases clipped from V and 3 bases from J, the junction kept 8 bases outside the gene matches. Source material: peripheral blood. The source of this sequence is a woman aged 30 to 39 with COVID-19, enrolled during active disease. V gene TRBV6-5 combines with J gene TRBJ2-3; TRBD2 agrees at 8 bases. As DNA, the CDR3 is TGTGCCAGCAGCCGGGGGGCGGGAGGTACAGATACGCAGTATTTT. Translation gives CASSRGAGGTDTQYF.